In this sample, the clone carrying this T cell receptor (beta chain) turned up a few times. What it recognizes is unknown. This CDR3 region has 15 residues. From germline, CDR1 is MNHEY and CDR2 SVGAGI. V shed 0 bases and J shed 0 bases, with 9 bases lying between them. These data are taken from a study of T cells after yellow fever vaccination. Regarding the study as a whole: Boosting was followed by the reappearance of most primary-vaccination clones (just under 98% CD4, 88% CD8).

Template-switching 5'RACE yielded the TCR cDNA; a universal primer site and UMIs were added in the process. Using its own MiXCR run on the 5' RACE reads, TCRdb lists one record per CDR3 protein. The repertoire holds hundreds of thousands of distinct CDR3 sequences, with around an eighth as singletons. The sequence was collected from a man aged 25 to 45 who received the YFV17D yellow fever vaccine. Here the sequenced sample was PBMCs, taken on the day of the yellow fever booster vaccination. This sequence joins TRBV6-5 and TRBJ2-7; TRBD2 is a possible D gene (6 bases). CDR3 amino acids: CASSYSGGGSYEQYF. As DNA, the CDR3 is TGTGCCAGCAGTTACTCGGGAGGTGGCTCCTACGAGCAGTACTTC.